This T cell receptor beta chain was captured in a study of beta chain features in type 1 diabetes. Study findings and constraints: Moderately but significantly shorter TCRB CDR3s were found in Type 1 diabetes patients in all four CD4+ subsets. Across patients, naive, central memory and Treg TCRB repertoires exhibited apparently greater similarity than was observed across healthy donors. Unsettled here was the matter of whether HLA type influences TCRB rearrangement. PCR might favor shorter templates, equally in patients and controls.

Purities in excess of 95% were seen in all sorted populations. In its sample, this clone was seen a few times. What it binds is unknown. The same CDR3 is also encoded by other DNA sequences in this sample. Expressed TCRB transcripts were sequenced after all isolated RNA was converted to cDNA. Sequencing was performed with immunoSEQ multiplex PCR; in TCRdb, only in-frame clones are kept and a portion is missing. The data contain around 97,000 clones, about 26% of them singletons. V lost 4 bases and J lost 3; bases outside the gene matches: 3. The CDR3 is made up of 14 amino acids. CDR1 is GTSNPN and CDR2 is SVGIG in the germline V gene (reference sequence).

V usage is TRBV30 and J usage is TRBJ2-7, with 13 bases fitting TRBD2. The TCR originated in a woman between 18 and 30 years old with type 1 diabetes. The sequenced material came from central memory CD4+ T cells from blood. The CDR3 loop reads CAWTRLAGGYEQYF. CDR3 coding DNA: TGTGCCTGGACCCGACTAGCGGGAGGCTACGAGCAGTACTTC. Based on the CDR3 plus reference TRBV30 and TRBJ2-7, the full variable domain is SQTIHQWPATLVQPVGSPLSLECTVEGTSNPNLYWYRQAAGRGLQLLFYSVGIGQISSEVPQNLSASRPQDRQFILSSKKLLLSDSGFYLCAWTRLAGGYEQYFGPGTRLTVT.